The 10 T cell receptor beta chains in this list originate from one sample, sequenced in a study of persistence of HIV-infected CD4 T cells. These receptors are not linked to any known antigen. Sequencing used immunoSEQ version 4 in survey mode. Here immunoSEQ multiplex PCR was the method, and the copy in TCRdb shows in-frame clones only, minus some. The data contain some 32,000 clones, around four fifths of them seen just once; the ten biggest clones take up over 15%. An overlapping HIV-1 Gag peptide pool stimulated these cells at about 1 ug/peptide/mL. CD40L-negative CD69-negative CD45RO-high memory CD4+ T cells were sorted as populations depleted of antigen-responding cells. Material: CD4+ T cells sorted from PBMCs after roughly 18-hour stimulation, obtained from a patient who received antiretroviral therapy. The receptors were sampled from an adult woman with HIV who was CMV-seropositive.

V is TRBV5-1 and J is TRBJ2-7; possibly TRBD2 for D (6 bases). V was clipped by 4 bases and J by 1 base, with 18 bases between them. This CDR3 has 16 amino acids. CDR1 and CDR2 (germline): SGHRS, YFSETQ. The CDR3 region has the DNA TGCGCCAGCAGCCGGGAGCGGGTCACTAGGTCCTACGAGCAGTACTTC. The encoded protein is CASSRERVTRSYEQYF.

V usage is TRBV2 and J usage is TRBJ1-4, with D maybe TRBD1 (5 bases). Germline V lookup: CDR1 SNHLY, CDR2 FYNNEI. With 2 bases removed from V and 14 bases from J, the gap between germline ends came to 27 bases. This CDR3 region has 17 residues. CDR3 protein: CASSEQEGWRKGSGLFF. The CDR3 nucleotides read TGTGCCAGCAGTGAACAGGAAGGATGGAGGAAAGGTTCAGGGCTGTTTTTT.

The chain has TRBV5-1 and TRBJ2-1; TRBD2 aligns across 8 bases. With 3 bases clipped from V and 9 bases from J, the junction kept 11 bases outside the gene matches. CDR1 is SGHRS, CDR2 YFSETQ, per germline. The CDR3 contains 15 residues. The CDR3, as DNA: TGCGCCAGCAGCTATTCAGCGGGAGTCAGCCCTGAGCAGTTCTTC. It translates to CASSYSAGVSPEQFF.

The J gene is TRBJ1-3, the V gene TRBV19; D uncertain. Germline CDR1 LNHDA, CDR2 SQIVND (reference sequence). This CDR3 is 14 amino acids long. V was shortened by 3 bases and J by 0 bases, with 6 bases between the two germline ends. The CDR3 DNA sequence: TGTGCCAGTAGTATCCAGGCCTCTGGAAACACCATATATTTT. As protein: CASSIQASGNTIYF.

This clone was found once. This chain uses TRBV5-6 with TRBJ2-1, with 12 bases fitting TRBD2. CDR3 length: 15 amino acids. Unmatched junction bases numbered 4, after V lost 4 bases and J lost 5 bases. Per germline, CDR1 SGHDT and CDR2 YYEEEE. For the CDR3, the DNA is TGTGCCAGCAGCCGGACTAGCGGGATCAACAATGAGCAGTTCTTC. The encoded protein is CASSRTSGINNEQFF.

This sequence joins TRBV7-9 and TRBJ2-1; 7 bases map to TRBD1. Germline assignment: CDR1 SEHNR and CDR2 FQNEAQ (reference sequence). This CDR3 contains 17 residues. V lost 5 bases and J lost 4; bases outside the gene matches: 14. The CDR3, as DNA: TGTGCCAGCAGCCTGAGACCACAGGGGTTAAAGTACAATGAGCAGTTCTTC. It specifies CASSLRPQGLKYNEQFF.

The chain couples TRBV5-1 to TRBJ2-6; D is uncertain. Looked up from germline, CDR1 is SGHRS and CDR2 is YFSETQ. V was pared by 0 bases and J by 0 bases, with 4 bases between. The CDR3 covers 15 residues. This chain's CDR3 is CASSLGGSGANVLTF. The CDR3 DNA is TGCGCCAGCAGCTTGGGTGGCTCTGGGGCCAACGTCCTGACTTTC. Full variable domain (missing parts from reference TRBV5-1 and TRBJ2-6): KAGVTQTPRYLIKTRGQQVTLSCSPISGHRSVSWYQQTPGQGLQFLFEYFSETQRNKGNFPGRFSGRQFSNSRSEMNVSTLELGDSALYLCASSLGGSGANVLTFGAGSRLTVL.

The V gene is TRBV19, the J gene TRBJ2-7; TRBD1 matches at 9 bases. The CDR3 has 15 residues. The germline V gene encodes CDR1 LNHDA and CDR2 SQIVND (reference sequence). J lost 3 bases, V lost 4 bases, and 7 bases had no gene match. The CDR3 DNA reads as TGTGCCAGTAGTACAAGGACAGGGGCTCACTACGAGCAGTACTTC. As protein: CASSTRTGAHYEQYF.

The CDR3 DNA is TGTGCCACCAGAGGACAGGGAAACACCGGGGAGCTGTTTTTT. Protein sequence: CATRGQGNTGELFF. The chain has TRBV24-1 and TRBJ2-2; 8 bases map to TRBD1. V lost 7 bases to trimming and J lost 2 bases; unmatched junction nucleotides: 2. Germline CDR1 KGHDR, CDR2 SFDVKD. The CDR3 totals 14 residues.

The rearrangement joins TRBV5-4 to TRBJ1-2, with a weak D call TRBD1 (6 bases). The CDR3 is made up of 13 amino acids. In germline, CDR1 is SGHNT, CDR2 YYREEE (reference sequence). The V end was cut by 4 bases, the J end by 4 bases, with 11 bases between. CDR3 sequence reads: CASSTRGGYGYTF. The CDR3 bases are TGTGCCAGCAGCACGAGGGGGGGCTATGGCTACACCTTC.